This T cell receptor (beta chain) came from a study of OX40 agonist ivuxolimab in advanced cancers. Some background on the complete study: Ivuxolimab was an agonistic, fully human IgG2 monoclonal antibody directed against OX40 (CD134), a costimulatory receptor. The paper covers the monotherapy dose-escalation part of the phase I ivuxolimab trial, which included N of about 56 patients. Three dose-escalation patients achieved partial responses, one with hepatocellular carcinoma and two with cutaneous melanoma. In the dose-escalation cohort, roughly 80% of patients were male, and the mean age was about 55 years, with a range of about 20 to 90. The point of sequencing TCRbeta in the periphery was to test whether ivuxolimab changed TCR sequence diversity and drove clonal T-cell expansion. Prior anti-PD-1, anti-PD-L1 or anti-CTLA-4 therapy was permitted, and checkpoint inhibitors had been received by around 39% of dose-escalation patients. Intravenous ivuxolimab was administered to patients every 2 weeks at six dose levels: 0.01, 0.1, 0.3, 1.5, 3 and 10 mg/kg. Of the 50 to 55 patients in dose escalation, approximately 20 had hepatocellular carcinoma, about 15 had melanoma, 9 had renal cell carcinoma and 9 had head and neck cancer.

Results and caveats for the whole study, not just this receptor: In partial responders in the 0.1-3.0 mg/kg groups, normalized peripheral clonal expansion was found to be among the lowest, especially among CD8+ T cells. Antigen specificity was not determined for the clonally expanded peripheral T cells. Low levels of normalized T-cell clonal expansion were also shown by some nonresponding patients. After ivuxolimab, CD8+ T cells had more expanded clones than CD4+ T cells on average. At doses of 0.1 to 3.0 mg/kg, clonal expansion of both CD4+ and CD8+ blood T cells was observed from baseline to week 6.

The CDR3 spans 13 residues, from the cysteine through the phenylalanine. Only CDR3 DNA is held: 39 bases, read in frame from base 1. V is cut by 0 bases and J by 2 bases, and the space between the germline ends is 5 bases. Taken from the germline V gene, the CDR1 and CDR2 loops are SGHRS and YFSETQ. The trial excluded patients who had a history of autoimmune disease or were on systemic immunosuppression. Peripheral blood for TCR sequencing was collected from all dose cohorts at baseline, on cycle 4 day 1, and on cycle 7 day 1. Samples came from an open-label, multicenter, first-in-human phase I dose-escalation trial of ivuxolimab. Adults with locally advanced or metastatic melanoma, renal cell carcinoma, hepatocellular carcinoma or head and neck squamous cell carcinoma were enrolled in the trial. Before TCR sequencing, CD4+ T cells and CD8+ T cells were sorted from peripheral blood as separate populations.

Genomic DNA was isolated from the sorted cells so that the TCRbeta CDR3 region could be sequenced. The immunoSEQ Assay was used for sequencing of TCRbeta CDR3 regions. Sourced from immuneACCESS, this table was stored by TCRdb with only in-frame sequences that have V and J called. A share of the clones is absent; for the studies checked, an unresolved V gene accounts for under half, and the remainder has no known explanation. The sample table shows 25,000 or so clones, and approximately 88% are seen once. The ten largest make up 9.6% of the sample. Remarks on this clone: The target of this receptor is not known. No qualities accompany the bases; no much larger clone lies one base away.

The origin of this receptor is an adult with an advanced solid tumor such as melanoma, head and neck, liver or kidney cancer. The sample here was CD4+ or CD8+ T cells sorted from blood, taken in a trial of the OX40 agonist ivuxolimab. The chain is assembled from TRBV5-1 and TRBJ2-5, with the identity of the D gene unclear. For the CDR3, the sequence is CASSLVQQETQYF. The nucleotide sequence is given as TGCGCCAGCAGCTTGGTTCAACAAGAGACCCAGTACTTC.